This is a list of T cell receptor beta chains from one sample in a study of blood T cell repertoires in COVID-19. Some clones are missing from TCRdb's copy, which holds only in-frame ones; the method was immunoSEQ multiplex PCR. Of approximately 100,000 clones detected, more than 75% appear once; the ten largest clones hold more than 5.5%. Sequences were obtained from peripheral blood. These receptors all come from a human donor in a cohort sampled during active COVID-19. CDR3s include the opening cysteine and the closing phenylalanine or tryptophan. Fields, in order: CDR3 DNA, CDR3 protein, V gene, J gene, clone size, D gene. D genes are given only for firm matches. The listing skips clone size in some rows; elsewhere it reads once, few, many or a size class.

DNA: TGTGCCAGCAGCCCATCCAAGGGGGTCTACGAGCAGTACTTC
CDR3: CASSPSKGVYEQYF
V: TRBV27
J: TRBJ2-7
size: .
D: .

DNA: TGTGCCAGCAGTTCGATCGGGACAGGGGACTACGAGCAGTACTTC
CDR3: CASSSIGTGDYEQYF
V: TRBV27
J: TRBJ2-7
size: .
D: TRBD1

DNA: TGTGCCAGCAGTGTTCGCGGGGGGGAGTACAATGAGCAGTTCTTC
CDR3: CASSVRGGEYNEQFF
V: TRBV6-4
J: TRBJ2-1
size: .
D: TRBD2

DNA: TGTGCCAGCAGTTTATCGAGCGGGCAATGGGCACAGTACTTC
CDR3: CASSLSSGQWAQYF
V: TRBV28
J: TRBJ2-7
size: few
D: .

DNA: TGTGCCAGCTCACCGTCGGGGGGCAGGCCCCAGCATTTT
CDR3: CASSPSGGRPQHF
V: TRBV18
J: TRBJ1-5
size: .
D: .

DNA: TGTGCCAGCAAAGTGACAGGGGTCTCCTACGAGCAGTACTTC
CDR3: CASKVTGVSYEQYF
V: TRBV28
J: TRBJ2-7
size: .
D: TRBD1

DNA: TGTGCCACCAGTGATTTCGGTTCGACAGAAACAGCCGGGGAGCTGTTTTTT
CDR3: CATSDFGSTETAGELFF
V: TRBV24-1
J: TRBJ2-2
size: .
D: .

DNA: TGTGCCAGCAGCCGAGACCCGAGGGTGACTGAAGCTTTCTTT
CDR3: CASSRDPRVTEAFF
V: TRBV3-1/TRBV3-2
J: TRBJ1-1
size: once
D: .

DNA: TGTGCCAGCAGCGTAAACAGCGGACAAGAGACCCAGTACTTC
CDR3: CASSVNSGQETQYF
V: TRBV9
J: TRBJ2-5
size: once
D: .

DNA: TGCGCCAGCAGCTTCTCCCAGAATTCACCCCTCCACTTT
CDR3: CASSFSQNSPLHF
V: TRBV5-1
J: TRBJ1-6
size: .
D: .

DNA: TGTGCCAGTAGTTTAGCGGGAGGGGACTGGGGCAATGAGCAGTTCTTC
CDR3: CASSLAGGDWGNEQFF
V: TRBV19
J: TRBJ2-1
size: .
D: TRBD2

DNA: TGTGCCTGGAGTCCCGGCTACGAGCAGTACTTC
CDR3: CAWSPGYEQYF
V: TRBV30
J: TRBJ2-7
size: .
D: .

DNA: TGTGCCTGGACTACTCACAGGGATGGCACTGAAGCTTTCTTT
CDR3: CAWTTHRDGTEAFF
V: TRBV30
J: TRBJ1-1
size: .
D: .

DNA: TGTGCCAGCAGGACAGGGAATTCACCCCTCCACTTT
CDR3: CASRTGNSPLHF
V: TRBV6-4
J: TRBJ1-6
size: .
D: TRBD1

DNA: TGTGCCAGCAGCTTAGGGGGCGGCACCGGGGAGCTGTTTTTT
CDR3: CASSLGGGTGELFF
V: TRBV11-2
J: TRBJ2-2
size: .
D: .

DNA: TGTGCCAGTAGTATAACCGGTTCCTACGAGACCCAGTACTTC
CDR3: CASSITGSYETQYF
V: TRBV19
J: TRBJ2-5
size: .
D: .

DNA: TGTGCCAGCAGTCAACTGGGCAGGTCGGGACTAGCCCTCGTCGAGCAGTACTTC
CDR3: CASSQLGRSGLALVEQYF
V: TRBV27
J: TRBJ2-7
size: .
D: TRBD2

DNA: TGTGCCAGCTCAAATCCCGGGGCTGAAGCTTTCTTT
CDR3: CASSNPGAEAFF
V: TRBV18
J: TRBJ1-1
size: .
D: .

DNA: TGTGCCACCAGTGCCGTCCGGGACAACACAGATACGCAGTATTTT
CDR3: CATSAVRDNTDTQYF
V: TRBV24-1
J: TRBJ2-3
size: .
D: .

DNA: TGTGCCACCAGTGACCCGGGGGGCGCCGAGGAAAATGAGCAGTTCTTC
CDR3: CATSDPGGAEENEQFF
V: TRBV24-1
J: TRBJ2-1
size: .
D: .

DNA: TGTGCCACCCTGAGGGATTTCTCGGCCGGGGAGCTGTTTTTT
CDR3: CATLRDFSAGELFF
V: TRBV6-5
J: TRBJ2-2
size: few
D: .

DNA: TGTGCCAGCAGCGCGCACAGGGGGCTCATAAACAATGAGCAGTTCTTC
CDR3: CASSAHRGLINNEQFF
V: TRBV21-1
J: TRBJ2-1
size: .
D: .

DNA: TGTGCCAGCAGCTTAGAGGGCACCTACGAGCAGTACTTC
CDR3: CASSLEGTYEQYF
V: TRBV11-2
J: TRBJ2-7
size: .
D: .

DNA: TGTGCCACCAGCAGAGCAGGGGGCCATCAGCCCCAGCATTTT
CDR3: CATSRAGGHQPQHF
V: TRBV15
J: TRBJ1-5
size: .
D: TRBD1

DNA: TGTGCCAGCAGTTTATCAAGCGGAGCAGGGGGCGGACAGCCCCAGCATTTT
CDR3: CASSLSSGAGGGQPQHF
V: TRBV27
J: TRBJ1-5
size: few
D: TRBD1

DNA: TGTGCCAGCAGCGTAGGAGCAGTAGGGGCCCAGGAGTTGAATTCACCCCTCCACTTT
CDR3: CASSVGAVGAQELNSPLHF
V: TRBV9
J: TRBJ1-6
size: .
D: .

DNA: TGTGCCAGCAGACGACTAGCGGGAGCTTTTTCACTGTTCTTC
CDR3: CASRRLAGAFSLFF
V: TRBV3-1/TRBV3-2
J: TRBJ2-1
size: .
D: TRBD2

DNA: TGTGCCAGTAGTAGGACAGGGGGGAGCAATCAGCCCCAGCATTTT
CDR3: CASSRTGGSNQPQHF
V: TRBV19
J: TRBJ1-5
size: .
D: TRBD1

DNA: TGTGCCAGCAGCTCAGGGGTGTTGAACACCGGGGAGCTGTTTTTT
CDR3: CASSSGVLNTGELFF
V: TRBV11-3
J: TRBJ2-2
size: once
D: .

DNA: TGTGCCAGCAGCCCTCAGGGTGGCGGGGGGAAGGACTATGGCTACACCTTC
CDR3: CASSPQGGGGKDYGYTF
V: TRBV3-1/TRBV3-2
J: TRBJ1-2
size: .
D: .

DNA: TGCAGTGCTAATGCCCCCAGCGAGCAGTACTTC
CDR3: CSANAPSEQYF
V: TRBV20-1
J: TRBJ2-7
size: .
D: .

DNA: TGTGCCAGCAGTGAAGAGGGACAGGAGACCTACGAGCAGTACTTC
CDR3: CASSEEGQETYEQYF
V: TRBV2
J: TRBJ2-7
size: .
D: TRBD1

DNA: TGTGCCAGCAGTTTAAGGGGGGGTGAAGTTCGCTACGAGCAGTACTTC
CDR3: CASSLRGGEVRYEQYF
V: TRBV28
J: TRBJ2-7
size: .
D: .

DNA: TGCAGTGCTAGACCTATAGAGACCCAGTACTTC
CDR3: CSARPIETQYF
V: TRBV20-1
J: TRBJ2-5
size: .
D: .

DNA: TGTGCCAGCAGCCCAAGCCGGGACAGAAGTAGGACCGGGGAGCTGTTTTTT
CDR3: CASSPSRDRSRTGELFF
V: TRBV7-2
J: TRBJ2-2
size: .
D: TRBD1

DNA: TGTGCCAGCAGGGGGGCGGGGGGCCGCGAAAAACTGTTTTTT
CDR3: CASRGAGGREKLFF
V: TRBV28
J: TRBJ1-4
size: .
D: .

DNA: TGTGCCAGCAGTCTATCACCCGGGGGGCCCAGCACCGGGGAGCTGTTTTTT
CDR3: CASSLSPGGPSTGELFF
V: TRBV28
J: TRBJ2-2
size: .
D: .

DNA: TGTGCCAGCGGTCGCGGCGGGGGAAGCACAGATACGCAGTATTTT
CDR3: CASGRGGGSTDTQYF
V: TRBV7-9
J: TRBJ2-3
size: once
D: TRBD2

DNA: TGTGCCAGCAGCCAAAGACGGGGGGCTAGCACAGATACGCAGTATTTT
CDR3: CASSQRRGASTDTQYF
V: TRBV4-2
J: TRBJ2-3
size: .
D: .

DNA: TGTGCCAGCAGCTACGGACTAGCATCCTACAATGAGCAGTTCTTC
CDR3: CASSYGLASYNEQFF
V: TRBV5-6
J: TRBJ2-1
size: .
D: TRBD2

DNA: TGTGCCAGCAGCTCAACTCAGACAGGGGTCCTCAACAATGAGCAGTTCTTC
CDR3: CASSSTQTGVLNNEQFF
V: TRBV7-9
J: TRBJ2-1
size: .
D: TRBD1

DNA: TGTGCCAGCAGTGAAGAACTAGAGTACGAGCAGTACTTC
CDR3: CASSEELEYEQYF
V: TRBV2
J: TRBJ2-7
size: many
D: .

DNA: TGTGCCAGCAGTTTAACTCCCGAACCGCCGGGACAGGGCTACTATGGCTACACCTTC
CDR3: CASSLTPEPPGQGYYGYTF
V: TRBV27
J: TRBJ1-2
size: .
D: TRBD1

DNA: TGTGCCAGCAGCGCCGTTTGGGAGACTAGGGCCAATGAGCAGTTCTTC
CDR3: CASSAVWETRANEQFF
V: TRBV9
J: TRBJ2-1
size: .
D: .

DNA: TGCGCCAGCAGCCAAGCGAGAAGGGGGATTGACGAGCAGTACTTC
CDR3: CASSQARRGIDEQYF
V: TRBV4-1
J: TRBJ2-7
size: .
D: .

DNA: TGTGCCAGCAGCTCAACAGGCGCAAGGGACGAGCAGTACTTC
CDR3: CASSSTGARDEQYF
V: TRBV5-4
J: TRBJ2-7
size: .
D: .

DNA: TGTGCCAGCAGTTATGCGGGGGGGGGTTCCTACGAGCAGTACTTC
CDR3: CASSYAGGGSYEQYF
V: TRBV6-6
J: TRBJ2-7
size: once
D: TRBD2

DNA: TGCAGCGTTGAAGATCCGCGAAACAATGAGCAGTTCTTC
CDR3: CSVEDPRNNEQFF
V: TRBV29-1
J: TRBJ2-1
size: .
D: .

DNA: TGTGCCAGCAGTGAAAGGGAGGGCCCCTACGAGCAGTACTTC
CDR3: CASSEREGPYEQYF
V: TRBV25-1
J: TRBJ2-7
size: .
D: TRBD2

DNA: TGTGCCAGCAGCTTATACGGACAGAACACTGAAGCTTTCTTT
CDR3: CASSLYGQNTEAFF
V: TRBV7-8
J: TRBJ1-1
size: .
D: .

DNA: TGTGCCAGCAGCTTGACCGGGACTAGCGGGGGGGCGGCCTACGAGCAGTACTTC
CDR3: CASSLTGTSGGAAYEQYF
V: TRBV5-5
J: TRBJ2-7
size: .
D: TRBD2

DNA: TGTGCCAGCAGTCCCACCCGGACAGGGGTGAACACTGAAGCTTTCTTT
CDR3: CASSPTRTGVNTEAFF
V: TRBV28
J: TRBJ1-1
size: .
D: TRBD1